What follows is one TCR beta chain and its context. Ten or more counts support this clonotype. The antigen it binds to is not known. No base quality information exists; no much larger clone differs at one position. This sample stems from a study of naive and memory T cell subsets (dated by TCRdb to 2015 to 2018). At the level of the whole study: Sorted naive and memory T cell subsets from peripheral blood were analyzed in the study using a UMI-based, open-source pipeline for TCR alpha and beta sequencing. The results of the functional CMV T cell responses matched the IgG serology results in every case. RNA was DNase-treated and reverse transcribed with TCR constant-region primers, mostly using SuperScript III. General conclusions and limits of the study: The repertoire findings for the naive and memory subsets could not be validated against a ground truth because none was available. Gini index rose and Shannon and inverse Simpson diversity fell from naive through CM, EM and EMRA in both CD4 and CD8 cells. A power law was followed by TCR abundance, with an exponent that differed between naive and memory subsets but was consistent across the three individuals. Following error correction, more than 90% of naive TCR sequences occurred only once, which made naive abundance distributions much steeper than those of memory subsets. RNA-based TCR counts may be affected by expression changes linked to T cell activation and differentiation. A clonotype was defined as a single alpha or beta chain sequence rather than as a paired alpha/beta receptor.

V is shortened by 4 bases, J by 3 bases, and the region joining them spans 12 bases. Via the germline V gene, CDR1 is LGHNA and CDR2 YSLEER. Measured from the cysteine to the phenylalanine, the CDR3 is 15 residues long. The read is trimmed to its CDR3 DNA, 45 bases read in frame from base 1. Library preparation employed UMI-ligation and nested PCR. To cover both TRBC1 and TRBC2, the beta constant-region primer consisted of an equimolar mix of two oligonucleotides. T4 RNA ligase 1 ligated a single-stranded oligonucleotide carrying the SP2 primer and a 12-nucleotide UMI to the cDNA 3' end. Four rounds of PCR, combining the SP2 primer with nested alpha and beta constant-region primers, were used to amplify the ligated cDNA. Incubation of the ligation reaction was carried out at 16 degrees C for 20-24 hours. PCR2 was usually performed as a SYBR Green qPCR and halted at a preset threshold so that over-amplification would not occur. Every purification after the first one was done using Agencourt AMPure XP magnetic beads. Library quantification was done by Qubit, followed by a TapeStation check on which the main peak was expected at around 650 bp. The pooled libraries were sequenced on an Illumina MiSeq using v2 2x251 paired-end kits, which usually yielded about 0.95-2 million reads per sample. Each sample's library went into the pool at roughly 4.4 nM, and about 5-8% PhiX was added to help with cluster recognition. Per the authors' processing: V and J genes were assigned to Demultiplexor-processed FASTQ reads by Decombinator through tag matching, with a single base-pair mismatch being allowed. UMIs were used by Collapsinator to correct both sequencing errors and frequency errors arising from PCR heterogeneity. TCRs were translated and CDR3s were extracted from the conserved cysteine to the FGXG phenylalanine by CDR3Translator, with non-productive sequences being flagged. Gini, Shannon entropy and inverse Simpson indices were calculated on repertoires subsampled to equal numbers of UMI-defined TCRs. Clonotype abundance distributions were fitted to a power law by maximum likelihood within the linear range. When run on a single naive CD8 sample, MIGEC and the pipeline yielded similar UMI counts, similar unique TCR numbers and similar clonal distributions. The repertoires were searched for roughly 7,900 CMV-associated CDR3 sequences that had been compiled from VDJdb and a published dataset. In-frame beta chains were kept once TCRdb had trimmed the public reads at Q25 with fastp and called clones with MiXCR. Entries that share a CDR3 protein sequence are merged under the most common genes and DNA. These V and J calls rely on TCRdb rather than the paper's analysis. The sample table records about 90,000 distinct CDR3 sequences; about 6.5% of these occur just once. Together, the top ten hold about 1.6% of the sample.

Separate amplification of TCR alpha and beta chain libraries was performed from the second PCR step onward. To determine each donor's CMV status, fresh PBMCs were stimulated overnight with CMV viral lysate, and IFNgamma production from CD4+ T cells was then assessed. Using Miltenyi beads, CD4 T cells were first positively selected, and CD8 T cells were then positively selected from the CD4-negative fraction. Cells stained for CD3, CD4, CD8, CD45RA, CD27 and a live/dead dye were sorted on a BD Aria II into four subsets by CD45RA and CD27. Three healthy volunteers provided blood, and the blood of each volunteer was split into CD4 and CD8 T cells and then into four differentiation subsets. Roughly 0.13 L of peripheral blood was collected from each donor, and PBMC were isolated by Ficoll-Paque PLUS density-gradient centrifugation. After sorting, cells were lysed in RLT buffer, RNA was extracted using a Qiagen RNeasy kit, and the extracted RNA was stored at -80 degrees C.

The material sequenced was central memory CD4+ T cells from blood. The cell subset or site tag for this specimen amounts to: central memory, CD45RA- CD27+. The clonotype originates from a human donor in good health. The chain uses TRBV4-3 and TRBJ1-4; the D gene lacks a confident call. The DNA sequence reads TGCGCCAGCAGCCTTTCGGTGTTAGCTAATGAAAAACTGTTTTTT. The resulting protein is CASSLSVLANEKLFF.